This T cell receptor (beta chain) was found in a study of a mutant IDH1 vaccine in newly diagnosed glioma. Study-wide context: Vaccination started 4-6 weeks after radiotherapy alone, or with temozolomide cycles.

The CDR3 is 13 amino acids. V was trimmed by 1 base and J by 6 bases, leaving 7 bases between them. The germline V gene encodes CDR1 MGHRA and CDR2 YSYEKL. The sample's time point: week 23, last vaccination. It was 300 ug of mutant IDH1 20-mer peptide that made up each vaccine dose, given with topical imiquimod. Some clones are missing from TCRdb's copy, which holds only in-frame ones; the method was immunoSEQ multiplex PCR. The sample lists tens of thousands of clones, roughly 80% occurring once. Of note for this clone: Its antigen is undetermined.

The sequence derives from a man aged 40-49 years with glioma. The source was PBMCs, collected from a glioma patient whose treatment included an IDH1 peptide vaccine. This chain joins TRBV4-1 and TRBJ2-1; D is uncertain. The CDR3 reads CASSQGSVNEQFF. CDR3 DNA sequence: TGCGCCAGCAGCCAAGGTTCGGTCAATGAGCAGTTCTTC.